These 3 T cell receptor beta chains originate from one sample sequenced in a study of cytomegalovirus exposure and HLA in healthy donors. Amplification used 60 Vbeta primers and 13 Jbeta primers. Using immunoSEQ multiplex PCR, the repertoire was profiled, and TCRdb retains in-frame clones only, with some absent. The table lists around 130,000 clones, about two thirds of them singletons. The sample consisted of PBMCs. These receptors were collected from an older woman in good health and CMV-seropositive.

V usage is TRBV5-6 and J usage is TRBJ2-7; 7 bases fit TRBD1. Losses at the gene ends were 4 bases for V and 3 bases for J; bases not matched to a gene: 7. Germline assignment: CDR1 SGHDT and CDR2 YYEEEE. The CDR3 is 14 residues long. CDR3 sequence (DNA): TGTGCCAGCAGCGCCTTGACAGGGAACTACGAGCAGTACTTC. It codes for CASSALTGNYEQYF.

This chain links TRBV7-6 with TRBJ1-4, with unresolved D. With 1 base removed from V and 7 bases from J, the gap between germline ends came to 10 bases. The length of the CDR3 is 14 residues. CDR1 and CDR2 from the germline V gene are SGHVS and FNYEAQ. This CDR3 reads CASSLDSHGEKLFF. Here the CDR3 DNA reads TGTGCCAGCAGCTTAGACAGCCATGGTGAAAAACTGTTTTTT. Based on the CDR3 plus reference TRBV7-6 and TRBJ1-4, the full variable domain is GAGVSQSPRYKVTKRGQDVALRCDPISGHVSLYWYRQALGQGPEFLTYFNYEAQQDKSGLPNDRFSAERPEGSISTLTIQRTEQRDSAMYRCASSLDSHGEKLFFGSGTQLSVL.

The chain combines TRBV7-9 with TRBJ1-1; TRBD1 matches at 8 bases. After removal of 8 bases from V and 5 bases from J, the junction contained 16 bases not matched to a gene. CDR1 and CDR2 from the germline V gene are SEHNR and FQNEAQ (reference sequence). This CDR3 region has 16 residues. The CDR3 DNA follows: TGTGCCAGCTTCCCTCCCGCCGGAGGACAGGGTACTGAAGCTTTCTTT. Residues: CASFPPAGGQGTEAFF.